What follows is one TCR beta chain and its context. No antigen is known for it. It was patients with CD8+CD57+ cell expansion by flow cytometry who were chosen for sequencing. The patients all had a severe acquired aplastic anemia diagnosis. At blood sampling, none of the patients had yet received therapy. The sample is drawn from a study of CD8+CD57+ T cells in acquired aplastic anemia. Study background: Mean yield of DNA from sorted CD4+ and CD8+ cells was roughly 3.2 ug. The study's findings and limits: Significance was not reached for CD8+ Simpson's diversity between patients and controls.

The CDR3 sequence is 18 residues long. J was trimmed by 2 bases and V by 5 bases; bases with no gene match: 13. Germline-derived CDR1 and CDR2 are LNHDA and SQIVND (reference sequence). Template material for TCR beta VDJ and CDR3 profiling consisted of genomic DNA. MiXCR, applied by TCRdb to the reads, yields one record per CDR3 protein. The sample includes over 150,000 distinct CDR3 sequences, roughly 48% of them seen just once. The source material was sorted CD4+, CD8+, or CD8+CD57+ T cells (not recorded which) from PBMCs. The TCR sequence derives from a human donor with aplastic anemia. The V and J genes are TRBV19 and TRBJ2-7; TRBD2 agrees at 12 bases. The CDR3 region has the DNA TGTGCCAGTAGTCCGAGGACTAGCGGGAATCAGCACCCCTACGAGCAGTACTTC. Translating it yields CASSPRTSGNQHPYEQYF.